This TCR beta chain was observed in a study of CD8 T cells in Susac syndrome. Overall study findings and caveats: The number of individuals included in the study's TCR sequencing and HLA analysis was acknowledged as relatively small.

Trimming removed 3 bases at V and 7 bases at J, with 19 bases between. CDR1 is MGHRA, CDR2 YSYEKL, per germline. The CDR3 runs 15 residues. In the case of this clonotype: Its specificity is not known.

A quantity of about 0.5 to 1 ug RNA underwent reverse transcription using random hexamers. It was immunoSEQ multiplex PCR that amplified TCR beta CDR3 across 54 Vbeta and 13 Jbeta. TCRdb redid the calling of the immunoSEQ multiplex PCR reads with MiXCR, one entry per CDR3 protein. This table has roughly 110,000 distinct CDR3 sequences, over 90% appearing once. The TEMRA cells underwent FACS enrichment, while the CD8+ and CD4+ T cells underwent negative isolation. The sample consisted of CD4+ T cells from PBMCs. The TCR was taken from a human donor in good health. This chain joins TRBV4-1 and TRBJ2-7; D could derive from TRBD1 or TRBD2 (5 bases each). For the CDR3, the DNA is TGCGCCAGCAGCCACCCGGGACGGTCAATTGGGGAGCAGTACTTC. It specifies CASSHPGRSIGEQYF.